This is a list of T cell receptor beta chains from one sample in a study of shared clonotypes between healthy human individuals. Profiling relied on immunoSEQ multiplex PCR, and the TCRdb table lists in-frame clones only, not all of them. The table has roughly 1,000,000 clones, approximately 80% seen once. Source material: memory CD4+ T cells from PBMCs. The receptors were gathered from a man younger than 35 in good health. Some clones in this sample may be carry-over from other donors' samples. The CDR3 runs from the conserved cysteine through the conserved F or W. D genes are given only for firm matches. Clone size, where shown, is once, few, many, or a class for clones that have expanded.

D,V,J,size,CDR3,DNA
-,TRBV27,TRBJ1-1,-,CAIQWGLPQGPNTEAFF,TGTGCCATCCAATGGGGCCTACCACAGGGTCCGAACACTGAAGCTTTCTTT
TRBD1,TRBV7-9,TRBJ2-1,-,CASSPGRGRWEQFF,TGTGCCAGCAGCCCGGGCAGGGGGCGCTGGGAGCAGTTCTTC
-,TRBV5-5,TRBJ1-1,-,CASSLEGNTEAFF,TGTGCCAGCAGCTTGGAAGGGAACACTGAAGCTTTCTTT
-,TRBV11-3,TRBJ1-1,-,CASSPGRQSNTEAFF,TGTGCCAGCAGCCCTGGGAGGCAGTCCAACACTGAAGCTTTCTTT
-,TRBV30,TRBJ1-1,-,CAWSVSAALEAFF,TGTGCCTGGAGTGTCTCAGCAGCCTTGGAAGCTTTCTTT
TRBD2,TRBV7-2,TRBJ2-4,-,CASSLQAGLANNIQYF,TGTGCCAGCAGTCTACAAGCGGGACTAGCAAACAACATTCAGTACTTC
-,TRBV10-3,TRBJ2-7,-,CAISESINEQYF,TGTGCCATCAGTGAGTCGATCAACGAGCAGTACTTC
-,TRBV4-1,TRBJ2-1,-,CASSQVGLTYNEQFF,TGCGCCAGCAGCCAAGTCGGCCTAACCTACAATGAGCAGTTCTTC
-,TRBV6-1,TRBJ2-5,once,CASSYGETQYF,TGTGCCAGCAGTTACGGGGAGACCCAGTACTTC
-,TRBV6-1,TRBJ2-1,-,CASSAQEAVYNEQFF,TGTGCCAGCAGTGCACAGGAGGCTGTGTACAATGAGCAGTTCTTC
-,TRBV6-4,TRBJ1-1,-,CASSTTPDTEAFF,TGTGCCAGCAGCACTACCCCGGACACTGAAGCTTTCTTT
-,TRBV2,TRBJ2-1,-,CASSLPNSLNEQFF,TGTGCCAGCAGCCTACCGAACAGCCTCAATGAGCAGTTCTTC
-,TRBV9,TRBJ2-2,-,CASSEEDSQRTGELFF,TGTGCCAGCAGCGAAGAGGACTCCCAACGAACCGGGGAGCTGTTTTTT
TRBD1,TRBV2,TRBJ2-4,-,CASSELGTGGDIQYF,TGTGCCAGCAGTGAATTGGGGACAGGGGGAGACATTCAGTACTTC
TRBD1,TRBV5-1,TRBJ1-4,-,CASSLVGFSGGAREKLFF,TGCGCCAGCAGCTTGGTCGGGTTTTCAGGGGGCGCCAGGGAAAAACTGTTTTTT
-,TRBV5-1,TRBJ2-5,-,CASSLAVRAQETQYF,TGCGCCAGCAGCTTGGCCGTCCGGGCCCAAGAGACCCAGTACTTC
-,TRBV7-2,TRBJ2-5,once,CASSLVGLPQETQYF,TGTGCCAGCAGCTTAGTGGGCCTGCCCCAAGAGACCCAGTACTTC
-,TRBV18,TRBJ2-5,few,CASSPPGGETQYF,TGTGCCAGCTCACCACCGGGAGGAGAGACCCAGTACTTC
-,TRBV11-2,TRBJ2-1,-,CASRWVGDNEQFF,TGTGCCAGTCGGTGGGTCGGGGACAATGAGCAGTTCTTC
TRBD2,TRBV11-2,TRBJ2-7,-,CASSLWEGSHEQYF,TGTGCCAGCAGCTTATGGGAGGGCTCCCACGAGCAGTACTTC
TRBD2,TRBV5-1,TRBJ2-1,-,CASSVGLAGGLYNEQFF,TGCGCCAGCAGCGTTGGACTAGCGGGAGGCCTATACAATGAGCAGTTCTTC
-,TRBV7-3,TRBJ1-1,-,CASSLAARGTEAFF,TGTGCCAGCAGCCTCGCGGCGCGGGGGACTGAAGCTTTCTTT
-,TRBV5-6,TRBJ1-1,-,CASSLLSGEIQKAFF,TGTGCCAGCAGCTTGCTGTCAGGAGAAATTCAAAAAGCTTTCTTT
-,TRBV27,TRBJ2-7,-,CASSSGTGYEQYF,TGTGCCAGCAGTAGCGGGACAGGCTACGAGCAGTACTTC
-,TRBV2,TRBJ1-1,few,CASSEAPSANTEAFF,TGTGCCAGCAGTGAAGCCCCTTCAGCGAACACTGAAGCTTTCTTT
-,TRBV7-8,TRBJ2-7,-,CASSKPQGSNEQYF,TGTGCCAGCAGCAAACCACAGGGTTCCAACGAGCAGTACTTC
-,TRBV27,TRBJ2-5,few,CASSLRSGGEETQYF,TGTGCCAGCAGTCTGAGGAGTGGGGGAGAAGAGACCCAGTACTTC
TRBD1,TRBV7-8,TRBJ2-3,-,CASSQERTGGAADTQYF,TGTGCCAGCAGCCAAGAAAGGACAGGGGGCGCGGCAGATACGCAGTATTTT
TRBD2,TRBV18,TRBJ2-1,-,CASSPPGLAANEQFF,TGTGCCAGCTCACCACCGGGTCTAGCGGCTAATGAGCAGTTCTTC
TRBD2,TRBV2,TRBJ2-1,-,CASSERYGGSFF,TGTGCCAGCAGTGAAAGGTATGGCGGGAGTTTCTTC
-,TRBV27,TRBJ2-1,-,CASSFFGVLNEQFF,TGTGCCAGCAGTTTTTTCGGGGTACTCAATGAGCAGTTCTTC
-,TRBV6-1,TRBJ1-4,few,CASSEAYHPGSPREKLFF,TGTGCCAGCAGTGAAGCGTATCATCCTGGCAGCCCCAGAGAAAAACTGTTTTTT
-,TRBV20-1,TRBJ1-1,-,CSAENTEAFF,TGCAGTGCCGAGAACACTGAAGCTTTCTTT
-,TRBV29-1,TRBJ2-5,-,CSVEVPGVRETQYF,TGCAGCGTTGAAGTTCCCGGGGTGCGCGAGACCCAGTACTTC
TRBD1,TRBV28,TRBJ1-5,-,CASRPTGGQPQHF,TGTGCCAGCAGGCCGACAGGGGGACAGCCCCAGCATTTT
-,TRBV6-5,TRBJ1-4,-,CASSSGPRRNEKLFF,TGTGCCAGCAGTTCGGGGCCGCGCCGGAATGAAAAACTGTTTTTT
-,TRBV7-6,TRBJ2-1,-,CASSLLGLLNNEQFF,TGTGCCAGCAGCTTACTTGGACTACTCAACAATGAGCAGTTCTTC
-,TRBV6-1,TRBJ1-1,few,CASSEAVGEAFF,TGTGCCAGCAGTGAAGCCGTGGGAGAGGCTTTCTTT
-,TRBV7-9,TRBJ2-1,few,CASSFDNEQFF,TGTGCCAGCAGCTTCGACAATGAGCAGTTCTTC
TRBD1,TRBV29-1,TRBJ1-6,-,CSVVDRGTGPLHF,TGCAGCGTTGTGGACAGGGGTACGGGACCCCTCCACTTT
TRBD1,TRBV27,TRBJ2-7,few,CASSSGQGFSYEQYF,TGTGCCAGCAGTTCGGGACAGGGCTTCTCCTACGAGCAGTACTTC
-,TRBV28,TRBJ1-2,-,CASRRQGNYGYTF,TGTGCCAGCAGGCGTCAGGGGAACTATGGCTACACCTTC
-,TRBV6-6,TRBJ1-1,-,CASSYSGAMNTEAFF,TGTGCCAGCAGTTACTCGGGAGCAATGAACACTGAAGCTTTCTTT
-,TRBV5-1,TRBJ2-1,-,CASSTDPGGSYNEQFF,TGCGCCAGCAGCACCGACCCCGGAGGATCCTACAATGAGCAGTTCTTC
TRBD1,TRBV5-1,TRBJ2-1,-,CASSKGQGPFGQFF,TGCGCCAGCAGCAAGGGACAGGGGCCCTTCGGGCAGTTCTTC
TRBD2,TRBV28,TRBJ2-4,-,CASSPSGLAKNIQYF,TGTGCCAGCAGTCCTAGCGGATTAGCCAAAAACATTCAGTACTTC
-,TRBV11-2,TRBJ1-4,many,CASSLSGGGDEKLFF,TGTGCCAGCAGCTTATCGGGAGGGGGTGATGAAAAACTGTTTTTT
-,TRBV5-1,TRBJ1-2,-,CASSLGQQDYGYTF,TGCGCCAGCAGCTTGGGACAGCAGGACTATGGCTACACCTTC
TRBD2,TRBV18,TRBJ2-3,-,CASSSRGREIDTQYF,TGTGCCAGCTCATCTCGCGGGCGGGAGATAGATACGCAGTATTTT
-,TRBV19,TRBJ2-6,-,CASSIDRFNSGANVLTF,TGTGCCAGTAGTATAGACAGGTTTAACTCTGGGGCCAACGTCCTGACTTTC
TRBD1,TRBV7-6,TRBJ1-4,few,CASSLNQGANEKLFF,TGTGCCAGCAGCTTGAATCAGGGGGCTAATGAAAAACTGTTTTTT
-,TRBV28,TRBJ1-2,-,CASSQIFYGYTF,TGTGCCAGCTCACAGATTTTCTATGGCTACACCTTC
TRBD2,TRBV7-9,TRBJ2-1,-,CASTPAGGVHNEQFF,TGTGCCAGCACCCCAGCGGGAGGAGTCCACAATGAGCAGTTCTTC
-,TRBV2,TRBJ2-1,-,CASSTPGKIENEQFF,TGTGCCAGCAGTACTCCTGGGAAGATTGAGAATGAGCAGTTCTTC
-,TRBV2,TRBJ2-5,-,CASRGQTGSGETQYF,TGTGCCAGCAGGGGGCAAACAGGTTCTGGAGAGACCCAGTACTTC
-,TRBV5-1,TRBJ2-7,-,CASRGTRYEQYF,TGCGCCAGCAGGGGTACACGCTACGAGCAGTACTTC
-,TRBV6-5,TRBJ2-3,once,CASMLAGRADTQYF,TGTGCCAGCATGTTGGCGGGGAGAGCAGATACGCAGTATTTT
-,TRBV10-1,TRBJ2-1,-,CASSPSGLAGNEQFF,TGCGCCAGCAGTCCCTCCGGGCTAGCAGGGAATGAGCAGTTCTTC